The TCR beta chain under discussion was sequenced for a study of cytotoxic CD8 clonotypes in ibrutinib-treated CLL. Across the whole study: Productive templates per sample averaged roughly 270,000; productive rearrangements, 94,082.

Sequencing was performed with immunoSEQ multiplex PCR; in TCRdb, only in-frame clones are kept and a portion is missing. The sample has 110,000 to 150,000 clones, approximately 80% seen once. General study points: Clonality correlated strongly with circulating CD8+ T cells and exceeded age-matched healthy donors at baseline.

Germline assignment: CDR1 SGHNT and CDR2 YENEEA. This CDR3 comprises 14 residues. After removal of 5 bases from V and 7 bases from J, the junction contained 3 bases not matched to a gene. Points on this clone: Its target is unknown.

The sample in question was PBMCs, obtained after 24 months of ibrutinib treatment. The origin of this receptor is a human donor with chronic lymphocytic leukemia. The V call is TRBV11-3, the J call TRBJ2-2; 11 bases fit TRBD1. CDR3 loop: CASSPGTGGGELFF. In DNA, the CDR3 is TGTGCCAGCAGCCCAGGGACAGGGGGCGGGGAGCTGTTTTTT.